These 25 T cell receptor beta chains originate from one sample sequenced in a study of blood T cell repertoires in COVID-19. Using immunoSEQ multiplex PCR, the repertoire was profiled, and TCRdb retains in-frame clones only, with some absent. This table holds more than 150,000 clones, less than 90% found once. Material: peripheral blood. The receptors stem from a man between 65 and 80 years old with active or convalescent COVID-19.

The rearrangement uses TRBV20-1 and TRBJ2-3; D is unresolved. The CDR3 runs 13 residues. Germline V gene lookup returns CDR1 DFQATT and CDR2 SNEGSKA (reference sequence). The germline V and J ends were trimmed by 3 bases and 5 bases, with 12 bases remaining between them. CDR3 region: CSASYDLEDTQYF. The CDR3 DNA follows: TGCAGTGCTAGTTATGATTTAGAAGATACGCAGTATTTT.

The chain joins TRBV10-3 to TRBJ1-2; D call uncertain. This CDR3 spans 12 amino acids. The germline CDR1 and CDR2 sequences are ENHRY and SYGVKD. The germline V and J ends were trimmed by 6 bases and 0 bases, with 5 bases remaining between them. The CDR3 nucleotides are TGTGCCATCAGCGCAGCTAACTATGGCTACACCTTC. Encoded protein: CAISAANYGYTF.

J is TRBJ2-6 and V is TRBV7-9; possible D gene TRBD1, 6 bases. Germline values: CDR1 SEHNR, CDR2 FQNEAQ (reference sequence). This CDR3 spans 15 amino acids. V lost 6 bases and J lost 7, with 16 bases in between. For the CDR3, the DNA is TGTGCCAGCAGTTTTACAGGGAAGCGAGCCAACGTCCTGACTTTC. Its protein is CASSFTGKRANVLTF.

This clone was picked up a small number of times. The V gene is TRBV6-5, the J gene TRBJ2-7, with TRBD1 matching 10 bases. The CDR3 totals 14 residues. Germline-derived CDR1 and CDR2 are MNHEY and SVGAGI. Germline trimming cut 6 bases from V and 2 bases from J; bases unmatched to any gene: 4. CDR3 residues: CASSRDRGTYEQYF. The CDR3 coding sequence is TGTGCCAGCAGCCGGGACAGGGGAACCTACGAGCAGTACTTC.

The chain is built from TRBV12-3 or TRBV12-4 and TRBJ1-1; TRBD1 agrees at 8 bases. After removal of 7 bases from V and 6 bases from J, the junction contained 7 bases not matched to a gene. The length of the CDR3 is 13 residues. Here the CDR3 DNA reads TGTGCCAGCAACACAGGGGGGTTAGCTGAAGCTTTCTTT. It codes for CASNTGGLAEAFF.

This sequence joins TRBV30 and TRBJ2-5; maybe TRBD2 (6 bases). This CDR3 has 14 residues. Germline-derived CDR1 and CDR2 are GTSNPN and SVGIG (reference sequence). Trimming removed 1 base from V and 5 bases from J, with 14 bases in between. CDR3 DNA sequence: TGTGCCTGGAGTGGGGGAGGACTTACGGAGACCCAGTACTTC. As protein: CAWSGGGLTETQYF.

This clone appeared once. V is TRBV2 and J is TRBJ2-3, with 7 positions matching TRBD2. CDR3 length equals 16 residues. J gave up 2 bases and V 5 bases, and 10 bases lay outside the gene matches. Germline CDR1 and CDR2: SNHLY and FYNNEI. CDR3 coding DNA: TGTGCCAGCAGTAGGGAGTTGCTAGCGGTCACAGATACGCAGTATTTT. It encodes CASSRELLAVTDTQYF.

The chain uses TRBV28 and TRBJ1-2; possibly TRBD1 for D (6 bases). CDR1 is MDHEN and CDR2 is SYDVKM in the germline V gene. This CDR3 comprises 13 residues. V was cut by 4 bases and J by 3 bases, with 9 bases left in between. DNA of the CDR3: TGTGCCAGCAGTTCAGGGGTCCACTATGGCTACACCTTC. It translates to CASSSGVHYGYTF.

The chain links TRBV7-2 to TRBJ2-2, with 8 bases that match TRBD1. CDR3 length equals 13 residues. CDR1 is SGHTA and CDR2 is FQGNSA in the germline V gene. V shed 5 bases, J shed 5 bases, and the junction held 1 base outside the gene matches. DNA for the CDR3: TGTGCCAGCAGCCAGGGGGCGACCGGGGAGCTGTTTTTT. It yields the protein CASSQGATGELFF.

The rearrangement links TRBV6-6 to TRBJ1-4; 8 positions match TRBD1. Germline CDR1 is MNHNY and CDR2 is SVGAGI (reference sequence). The J segment lost 6 bases and the V segment lost 2 bases, leaving 5 bases of the junction unmatched. This CDR3 spans 15 amino acids. The DNA for the CDR3 is TGTGCCAGCAGTTACGGGGCAGGGGGCGATGAAAAACTGTTTTTT. Residues: CASSYGAGGDEKLFF.

The CDR3 sequence: CASSFTGTGYTGELFF. CDR3 bases: TGTGCCAGCAGCTTTACCGGGACAGGGTACACCGGGGAGCTGTTTTTT. The chain recombines TRBV7-9 with TRBJ2-2, with 9 bases matching TRBD1. V trimming: 3 bases; J trimming: 3 bases; junction bases outside the gene matches: 5. Germline V gene lookup returns CDR1 SEHNR and CDR2 FQNEAQ (reference sequence). This CDR3 is 16 amino acids long.

The chain uses TRBV28 and TRBJ2-2; 7 bases are a match to TRBD2. This CDR3 contains 15 residues. Germline values: CDR1 MDHEN, CDR2 SYDVKM. With V trimmed by 2 bases and J by 3 bases, 3 bases remained unmatched. CDR3 sequence reads: CASSLPGLDTGELFF. The CDR3 bases are TGTGCCAGCAGTTTACCCGGACTAGACACCGGGGAGCTGTTTTTT.

The genes are TRBV29-1 and TRBJ1-1; 7 bases agree with TRBD1. With 7 bases clipped from V and 4 bases from J, the junction kept 9 bases outside the gene matches. Germline assignment: CDR1 SQVTM and CDR2 ANQGSEA. The CDR3 is 13 amino acids. This CDR3 is CSGFHRGGTEAFF. The CDR3 DNA follows: TGCAGCGGTTTTCACAGGGGTGGCACTGAAGCTTTCTTT.

This clone appeared a single time. The chain has TRBV7-2 and TRBJ2-7; tentative D call: TRBD1 (5 bases). Germline-derived CDR1 and CDR2 are SGHTA and FQGNSA. CDR3 length equals 16 residues. Trimming took off 0 bases at V and 2 bases at J, with 14 bases between the two ends. The DNA for the CDR3 is TGTGCCAGCAGCTTAGCTGCAGGGATGGGGACCTACGAGCAGTACTTC. Translating it yields CASSLAAGMGTYEQYF.

The chain recombines TRBV28 with TRBJ1-6, with 9 bases matching TRBD1. V was pared by 9 bases and J by 7 bases, with 7 bases of the junction left unmatched. CDR3 length: 14 residues. Per germline, CDR1 MDHEN and CDR2 SYDVKM. CDR3 coding DNA: TGTGCCAGTGACCTCGACAGGGGGAATTCACCCCTCCACTTT. Protein: CASDLDRGNSPLHF.

This clone was seen more than once but under ten times. CDR3 in amino acids: CSVVGLAGGLANTGELFF. CDR3 in DNA: TGCAGCGTTGTGGGGCTAGCGGGGGGTTTGGCAAACACCGGGGAGCTGTTTTTT. This rearrangement joins TRBV29-1 to TRBJ2-2; 11 nucleotides line up with TRBD2. Germline lookup yields CDR1 SQVTM and CDR2 ANQGSEA. J gave up 2 bases and V 4 bases, and 12 bases lay outside the gene matches. The CDR3 totals 18 residues.

The J gene is TRBJ2-7, the V gene TRBV21-1; TRBD2 was called by the table and not checked on the DNA. TRBV21-1 is flagged as a pseudogene. This CDR3 contains 15 residues. The CDR3 bases are TGTGCCAGCAGGAAATCTCTCGGGTTTCCCTACGAGCAGTACTTC. This sequence encodes CASRKSLGFPYEQYF.

This clone has more than one count but fewer than ten. The chain recombines TRBV10-1 with TRBJ2-3; TRBD2 agrees at 7 bases. Germline V gene lookup returns CDR1 WNHNN and CDR2 SYGVQD (reference sequence). The trim removed 4 bases at V and 3 bases at J, leaving 7 bases unmatched. There are 15 residues in the CDR3. CDR3 nucleotide sequence: TGCGCCAGCAGTGCAACGGGGGAGGGTACAGATACGCAGTATTTT. Encoded protein: CASSATGEGTDTQYF.

The V gene is TRBV5-6, the J gene TRBJ1-5; tentatively, D is TRBD1 (5 bases). V was shortened by 3 bases and J by 0 bases, with 19 bases between the two germline ends. This CDR3 spans 18 amino acids. CDR1 and CDR2 (germline): SGHDT, YYEEEE. Here the CDR3 DNA reads TGTGCCAGCAGCTCCCGGATTGGGGGGAACCCTAGCAATCAGCCCCAGCATTTT. It codes for CASSSRIGGNPSNQPQHF.

J is TRBJ1-1 and V is TRBV11-2; 9 positions match TRBD1. Germline values: CDR1 SGHAT, CDR2 FQNNGV. The CDR3 length is 16 residues. The ends lost 3 bases at V and 1 base at J; junction bases unmatched: 6. The CDR3, as DNA: TGTGCCAGCAGCTTCGGACAGGGGCGAACGAACACTGAAGCTTTCTTT. This codes for CASSFGQGRTNTEAFF. The full variable domain, with the rest looked up from reference TRBV11-2 and TRBJ1-1, is EAGVAQSPRYKIIEKRQSVAFWCNPISGHATLYWYQQILGQGPKLLIQFQNNGVVDDSQLPKDRFSAERLKGVDSTLKIQPAKLEDSAVYLCASSFGQGRTNTEAFFGQGTRLTVV.

The J gene is TRBJ2-7, the V gene TRBV9, with D perhaps matching TRBD1 (5 bases). This CDR3 has 14 residues. The germline CDR1 and CDR2 sequences are SGDLS and YYNGEE. Trimming removed 0 bases at V and 2 bases at J, with 9 bases between. The CDR3 region has the DNA TGTGCCAGCAGCGTAGGTCCAGGGCCCTACGAGCAGTACTTC. Its translation is CASSVGPGPYEQYF.

The rearrangement links TRBV6-5 to TRBJ1-6; a weak D match, TRBD1 (6 bases). The CDR3 spans 15 residues. V was clipped by 5 bases and J by 6 bases, with 14 bases between them. Germline V gene lookup returns CDR1 MNHEY and CDR2 SVGAGI. In DNA form, the CDR3 reads TGTGCCAGCAGTCCTCAGGGGCTCCTTAATTCACCCCTCCACTTT. This sequence encodes CASSPQGLLNSPLHF.

The CDR3: CASTASKGDLVGHTQYF. The CDR3 DNA sequence: TGTGCCAGCACCGCATCGAAAGGGGATCTCGTCGGACATACGCAGTATTTT. The chain uses TRBV11-2 and TRBJ2-3; the D gene is possibly TRBD1 (5 bases). Trimming removed 7 bases at V and 7 bases at J, with 27 bases between. Germline V lookup: CDR1 SGHAT, CDR2 FQNNGV. This CDR3 is built from 17 residues.

The V gene is TRBV14, the J gene TRBJ2-3, with D possibly TRBD1 on 5 matching bases. V was trimmed by 0 bases and J by 5 bases, leaving 12 bases between them. Germline CDR1 and CDR2: SGHDN and FVKESK. This CDR3 region has 15 residues. The CDR3 DNA follows: TGTGCCAGCAGCCAAGATTTAGGGGCGGTAGATACGCAGTATTTT. This gives the protein CASSQDLGAVDTQYF.

The chain links TRBV19 to TRBJ2-7; tentatively, D is TRBD1 (5 bases). Germline loops: CDR1 LNHDA, CDR2 SQIVND (reference sequence). V lost 5 bases, J lost 7 bases, and 18 bases lay in between. The CDR3 spans 14 residues. DNA of the CDR3: TGTGCCAGTAGTCCCCAGGGCCGACTGGGGGAGCAGTACTTC. Translated, it gives CASSPQGRLGEQYF. The full variable domain, completed using reference TRBV19 and TRBJ2-7, is DGGITQSPKYLFRKEGQNVTLSCEQNLNHDAMYWYRQDPGQGLRLIYYSQIVNDFQKGDIAEGYSVSREKKESFPLTVTSAQKNPTAFYLCASSPQGRLGEQYFGPGTRLTVT.